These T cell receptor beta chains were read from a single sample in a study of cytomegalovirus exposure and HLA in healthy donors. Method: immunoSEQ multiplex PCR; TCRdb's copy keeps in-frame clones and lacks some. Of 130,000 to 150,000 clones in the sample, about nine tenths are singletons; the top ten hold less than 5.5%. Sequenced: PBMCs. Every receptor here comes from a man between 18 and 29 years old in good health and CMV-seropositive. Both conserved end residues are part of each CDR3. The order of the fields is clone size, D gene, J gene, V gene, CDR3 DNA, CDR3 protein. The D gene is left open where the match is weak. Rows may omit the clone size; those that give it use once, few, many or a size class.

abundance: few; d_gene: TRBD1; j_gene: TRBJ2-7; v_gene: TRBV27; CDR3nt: TGTGCCAGCCGACAGGGGTACGAGCAGTACTTC; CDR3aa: CASRQGYEQYF
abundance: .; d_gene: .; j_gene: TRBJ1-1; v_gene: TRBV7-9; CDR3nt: TGTGCCAGCAGCTTTATCACTGAAGCTTTCTTT; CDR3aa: CASSFITEAFF
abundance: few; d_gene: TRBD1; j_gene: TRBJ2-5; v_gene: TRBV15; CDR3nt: TGTGCCACCAGCAGACCGACAGGGGGGGGAACCCACGAGACCCAGTACTTC; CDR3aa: CATSRPTGGGTHETQYF
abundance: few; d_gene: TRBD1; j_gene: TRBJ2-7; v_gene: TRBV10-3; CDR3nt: TGTGCCATCAGTGACCCTGGACAGGGGACCTACGAGCAGTACTTC; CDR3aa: CAISDPGQGTYEQYF
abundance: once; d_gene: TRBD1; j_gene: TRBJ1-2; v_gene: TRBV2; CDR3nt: TGTGCCAGCAGCGAGGCGGGGACAGGGGCATCAAGGGGCTACACCTTC; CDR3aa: CASSEAGTGASRGYTF
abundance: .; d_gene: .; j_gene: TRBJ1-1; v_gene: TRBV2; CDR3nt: TGTGCCAGCAGTGGGACAGCTGAAGCTTTCTTT; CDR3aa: CASSGTAEAFF
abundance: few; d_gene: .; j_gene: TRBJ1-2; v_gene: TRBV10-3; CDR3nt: TGTGCCATCAGTGTTTCGGACTATGGCTACACCTTC; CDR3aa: CAISVSDYGYTF
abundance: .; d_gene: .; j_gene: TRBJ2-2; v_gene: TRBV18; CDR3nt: TGTGCCAGCTCACCCCTCGGTGTCGGGGAGCTGTTTTTT; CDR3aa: CASSPLGVGELFF
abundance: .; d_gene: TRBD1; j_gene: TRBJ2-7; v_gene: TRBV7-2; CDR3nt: TGTGCCAGCAGCTCTATCCCCACAGGGGAGTTATACGAGCAGTACTTC; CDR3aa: CASSSIPTGELYEQYF
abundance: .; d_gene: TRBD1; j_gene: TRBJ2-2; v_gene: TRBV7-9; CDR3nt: TGTGCCAGCAGCCAGTCACCTTACGACAGGGAAAACACCGGGGAGCTGTTTTTT; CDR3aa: CASSQSPYDRENTGELFF
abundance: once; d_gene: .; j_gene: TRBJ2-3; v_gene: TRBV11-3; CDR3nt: TGTGCCAGCAGCCCCTCCGGAGGGGCCCACGCAGATACGCAGTATTTT; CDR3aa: CASSPSGGAHADTQYF
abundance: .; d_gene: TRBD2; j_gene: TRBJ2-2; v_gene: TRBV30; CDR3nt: TGTGCCTGGGGGAGCGGGAGTGAGACCGGGGAGCTGTTTTTT; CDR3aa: CAWGSGSETGELFF
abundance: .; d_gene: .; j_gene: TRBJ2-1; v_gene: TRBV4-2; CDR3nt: TGTGCCAGCAGCCAAGATCCAGAATACAATGAGCAGTTCTTC; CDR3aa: CASSQDPEYNEQFF
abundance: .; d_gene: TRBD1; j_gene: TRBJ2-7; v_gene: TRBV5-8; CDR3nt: TGTGCCAGCAGCTTAAAGCCAGTGCGGGGATCGACAGGGGGCTTTCGGGAGCAGTACTTC; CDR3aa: CASSLKPVRGSTGGFREQYF
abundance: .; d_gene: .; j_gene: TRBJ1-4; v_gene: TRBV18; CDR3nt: TGTGCCAGCTCACTTTCGACAGATGAAAAACTGTTTTTT; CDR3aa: CASSLSTDEKLFF
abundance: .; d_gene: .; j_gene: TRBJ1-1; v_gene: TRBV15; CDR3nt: TGTGCCACCAGCAGGGCTGAAAACACTGAAGCTTTCTTT; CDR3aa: CATSRAENTEAFF
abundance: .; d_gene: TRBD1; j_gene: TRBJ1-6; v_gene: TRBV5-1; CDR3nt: TGCGCCAGCAGCTTAACCTTACAGGGGCCAAATTCACCCCTCCACTTT; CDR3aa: CASSLTLQGPNSPLHF
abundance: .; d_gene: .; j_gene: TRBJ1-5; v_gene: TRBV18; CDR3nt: TGTGCCAGCTCATACCGGGGTGAGCCCCAGCATTTT; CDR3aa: CASSYRGEPQHF
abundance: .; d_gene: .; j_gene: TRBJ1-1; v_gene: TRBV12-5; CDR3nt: TGTGCTAGTAGGGGCAGGGACACTGAAGCTTTCTTT; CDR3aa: CASRGRDTEAFF
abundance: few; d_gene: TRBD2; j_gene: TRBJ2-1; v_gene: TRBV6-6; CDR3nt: TGTGCCAGCAGTTACGAAGCGGGGGTATACAATGAGCAGTTCTTC; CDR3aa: CASSYEAGVYNEQFF
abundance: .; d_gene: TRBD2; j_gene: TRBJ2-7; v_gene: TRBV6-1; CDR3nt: TGTGCCAGCAGTGGGAGGACTAGCGGGATGGGCGAGCAGTACTTC; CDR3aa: CASSGRTSGMGEQYF
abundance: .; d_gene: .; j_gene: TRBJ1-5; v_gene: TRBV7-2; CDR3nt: TGTGCCAGCAGCTTAGTTTTAGCGGCAGGGACCCAGCCCCAGCATTTT; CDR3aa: CASSLVLAAGTQPQHF
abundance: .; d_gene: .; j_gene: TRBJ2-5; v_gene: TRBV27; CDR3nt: TGTGCCAGCAGTTTATCGGCCGGGTTGGCCCAGTACTTC; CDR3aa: CASSLSAGLAQYF
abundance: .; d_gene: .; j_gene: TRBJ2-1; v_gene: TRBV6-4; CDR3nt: TGTGCCAGTTCCTCGGAGGCAGGAACCTACAATGAGCAGTTCTTC; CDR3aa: CASSSEAGTYNEQFF
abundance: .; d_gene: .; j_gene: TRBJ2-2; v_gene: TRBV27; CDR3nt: TGTGCCAGCAGTCCGCGGGACACCGGGGAGCTGTTTTTT; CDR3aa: CASSPRDTGELFF
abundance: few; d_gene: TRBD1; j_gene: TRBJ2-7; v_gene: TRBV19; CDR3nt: TGTGCCAGTAGTACGACAGGGAGCTCCTACGAGCAGTACTTC; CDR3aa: CASSTTGSSYEQYF
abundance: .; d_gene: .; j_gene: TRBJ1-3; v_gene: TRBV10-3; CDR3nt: TGTGCCATCAGTGAAAACTCTAACACCATATATTTT; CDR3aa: CAISENSNTIYF
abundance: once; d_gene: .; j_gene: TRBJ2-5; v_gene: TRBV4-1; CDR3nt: TGCGCCAGCAGCCCCAGAGAGACCCAGTACTTC; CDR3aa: CASSPRETQYF
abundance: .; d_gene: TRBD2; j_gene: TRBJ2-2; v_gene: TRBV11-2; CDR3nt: TGTGCCAGCAGATCATGGCGACTAGCGGGGGGGCTTGGCACCGGGGAGCTGTTTTTT; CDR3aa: CASRSWRLAGGLGTGELFF
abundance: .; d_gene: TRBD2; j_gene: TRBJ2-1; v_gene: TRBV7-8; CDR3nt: TGTGCCAGCAGCTTATGGCTAGCGGGAGACAATGAGCAGTTCTTC; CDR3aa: CASSLWLAGDNEQFF
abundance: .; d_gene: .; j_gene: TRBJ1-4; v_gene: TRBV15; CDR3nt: TGTGCCACCAGCAGGAATCTACAGGGTGAAGGGGAAAAACTGTTTTTT; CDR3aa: CATSRNLQGEGEKLFF
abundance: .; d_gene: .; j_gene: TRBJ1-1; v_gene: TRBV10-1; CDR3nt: TGCGCCAGCAGCCCGGGAAATCATCTATCGGGCACTGAAGCTTTCTTT; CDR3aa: CASSPGNHLSGTEAFF
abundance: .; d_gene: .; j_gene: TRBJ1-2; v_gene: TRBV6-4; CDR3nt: TGTGCCAGCAGTGAAGGGGATTTTGAGGGCTACACCTTC; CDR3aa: CASSEGDFEGYTF
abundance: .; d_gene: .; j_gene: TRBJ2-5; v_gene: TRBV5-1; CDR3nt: TGCGCCAGCAGCCACCAGAACCCTAGGGAGACCCAGTACTTC; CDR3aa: CASSHQNPRETQYF
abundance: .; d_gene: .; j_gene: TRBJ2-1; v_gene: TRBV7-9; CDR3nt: TGTGCCAGCAGCTTAGGAGATGCCAAATACAATGAGCAGTTCTTC; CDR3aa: CASSLGDAKYNEQFF
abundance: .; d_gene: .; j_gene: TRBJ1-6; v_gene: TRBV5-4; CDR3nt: TGTGCCAGCAGCCAGCAGCGGGGGGATAATTCACCCCTCCACTTT; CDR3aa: CASSQQRGDNSPLHF
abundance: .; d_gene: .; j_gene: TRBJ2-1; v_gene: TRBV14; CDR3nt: TGTGCCAGCAGCCTCCTCATTGGAGGAAGGGATGAGCAGTTCTTC; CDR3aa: CASSLLIGGRDEQFF
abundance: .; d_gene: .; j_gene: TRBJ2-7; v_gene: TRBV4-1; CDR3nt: TGCGCCAGCAGCCAAGAAGGGAGGTCCTACGAGCAGTACTTC; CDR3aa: CASSQEGRSYEQYF
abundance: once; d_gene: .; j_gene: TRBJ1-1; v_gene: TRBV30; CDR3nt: TGTGCCTGGAGCGTATGGGGGGACCCGAACACTGAAGCTTTCTTT; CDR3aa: CAWSVWGDPNTEAFF
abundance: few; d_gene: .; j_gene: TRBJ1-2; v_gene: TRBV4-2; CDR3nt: TGTGCCAGCAACACCGACGGGACACTCTTCTATGGCTACACCTTC; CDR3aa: CASNTDGTLFYGYTF
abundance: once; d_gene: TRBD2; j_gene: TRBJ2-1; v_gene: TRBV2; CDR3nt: TGTGCCAGCAGTGCTGGGACTAGCGGGAGAGGAGAGCAGTTCTTC; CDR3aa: CASSAGTSGRGEQFF
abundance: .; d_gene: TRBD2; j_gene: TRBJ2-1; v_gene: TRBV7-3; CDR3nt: TGTGCCAGCAGCCCCCTCGTGGAGCGGGGGGCCTGGAATGAGCAGTTCTTC; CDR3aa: CASSPLVERGAWNEQFF
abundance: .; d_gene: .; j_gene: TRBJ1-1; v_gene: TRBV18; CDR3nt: TGTGCCAGCTCAGCGACTCACAGGGTCCCGAGAGCGAACACTGAAGCTTTCTTT; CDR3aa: CASSATHRVPRANTEAFF
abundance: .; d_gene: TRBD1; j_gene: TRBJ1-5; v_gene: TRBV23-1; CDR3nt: TGCGCCAGCAGCTCTCCCGGACAGGGCTGGGGTCAGCCCCAGCATTTT; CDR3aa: CASSSPGQGWGQPQHF
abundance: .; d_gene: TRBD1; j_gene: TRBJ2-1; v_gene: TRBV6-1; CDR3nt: TGTGCCAGCAGTGTAACACCGGGACAGGGTTCTAATGAGCAGTTCTTC; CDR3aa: CASSVTPGQGSNEQFF
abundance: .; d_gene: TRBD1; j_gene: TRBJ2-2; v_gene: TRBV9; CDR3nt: TGTGCCAGCAGCGTTGTCGGGACAGCTCCGAACACCGGGGAGCTGTTTTTT; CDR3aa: CASSVVGTAPNTGELFF